This T cell receptor beta chain was identified during a study of shared clonotypes between healthy human individuals. Study-level points and caveats: Shared clonotypes across all four donors exceeded non-shared ones in generation probability. It was only blood that was sampled, and tissue repertoires likely differ.

Naive CD8 isolation took CD45RO-negative cells positively selected for CCR7 and excluded terminally differentiated effector memory CD45RA+ cells. The donors, healthy adults who were HIV-negative, had experienced no recent acute infections or vaccinations. With regard to this clone: Antigen specificity is unknown.

The protocol was immunoSEQ multiplex PCR, while the TCRdb copy is restricted to in-frame clones and leaves out a portion. The sample consists of about 2.1 million clones, under 95% of them appearing once. The CDR3 has 16 amino acids. CDR1 and CDR2 (germline): MGHDK, SYGVNS. This receptor was obtained from a man aged 18 to 29 in good health. Some clones in this sample may be carry-over from other donors' samples. J is TRBJ2-5 and V is TRBV25-1; the match to TRBD2 covers 11 bases. Near its end, the DNA agrees better with TRBJ2-7, so the J call may be wrong. Sequenced sample: naive CD8+ T cells from PBMCs. The CDR3 loop is CASRGSGRAGISEQYF. Written as DNA, the CDR3 is TGTGCCAGCAGGGGTAGCGGGAGGGCCGGTATTAGCGAGCAGTACTTC.